Below are 10 T cell receptor beta chains sequenced from a single sample in a study of T cells in Graves' hyperthyroidism and ophthalmopathy. Using RNA transcripts as the source, TCR beta CDR3 regions were amplified. Primed by the HTBI set, a first-round RT-PCR was run on the TCR CDR3. TCRdb processed the multiplex PCR reads anew with MiXCR; each CDR3 protein has one entry. This table has hundreds of thousands of distinct CDR3 sequences, roughly a quarter appearing once. The sequencing sample was made of blood. These receptor sequences come from a woman aged 30 to 39 with Graves' ophthalmopathy.

This clonotype was seen many times. The chain joins TRBV6-5 to TRBJ1-2, with D possibly matching TRBD1 (5 bases). V shed 5 bases and J shed 7 bases, with 8 bases lying between them. CDR1 and CDR2 from the germline V gene are MNHEY and SVGAGI. The length of the CDR3 is 11 residues. The CDR3 nucleotides are TGTGCCAGCAGTAGGGACGTTGGCTACACCTTC. Protein sequence: CASSRDVGYTF.

At least ten counts were recorded for this clonotype. The V and J genes are TRBV12-3 or TRBV12-4 and TRBJ1-1, with D unclear. With 2 bases removed from V and 4 bases from J, the gap between germline ends came to 11 bases. This CDR3 is built from 14 residues. CDR3 amino acids: CASSLFRDSTEAFF. The DNA of the CDR3 is TGTGCCAGCAGTTTATTTCGGGATTCCACTGAAGCTTTCTTT.

Many counts were recorded for this clonotype. V gene TRBV11-2 combines with J gene TRBJ2-5; D remains ambiguous. This CDR3 is 14 amino acids long. Trimming shortened V by 3 bases and J by 4 bases, and 12 bases separated the two germline ends. Germline-derived CDR1 and CDR2 are SGHAT and FQNNGV. The CDR3 loop reads CASSFARLGETQYF. For the CDR3, the DNA is TGTGCCAGCAGCTTTGCTCGATTGGGAGAGACCCAGTACTTC.

This clonotype was counted ten times or more. The chain carries TRBV29-1 and TRBJ2-2; D not resolved. In germline, CDR1 is SQVTM, CDR2 ANQGSEA. V lost 4 bases and J lost 3, with 12 bases in between. The CDR3 is 14 residues long. CDR3 sequence: CSVVLGSDTGELFF. The CDR3, as DNA: TGCAGCGTTGTTTTGGGGTCGGACACCGGGGAGCTGTTTTTT.

The V call is TRBV20-1, the J call TRBJ2-7, with TRBD1 matching over 9 bases. This CDR3 is built from 18 residues. Germline V gene data show CDR1 as DFQATT and CDR2 as SNEGSKA (reference sequence). J gave up 0 bases and V 5 bases, and 17 bases lay outside the gene matches. In nucleotides, the CDR3 is TGCAGTGCTTCACAGGGGGCCCTACAGGGGAGAAGCTCCTACGAGCAGTACTTC. It translates to CSASQGALQGRSSYEQYF.

In its sample, this clonotype was seen many times. This chain uses TRBV27 with TRBJ1-5, with D possibly matching TRBD1 (5 bases). In germline, CDR1 is MNHEY, CDR2 SMNVEV (reference sequence). There are 16 residues in the CDR3. Trimming removed 3 bases at V and 3 bases at J, with 15 bases between. CDR3 amino acids: CASSFMGGRNNQPQHF. For the CDR3, the DNA is TGTGCCAGCAGTTTTATGGGGGGAAGGAACAATCAGCCCCAGCATTTT.

About this clonotype: At one end, the junction sequence differs from germline, possibly due to a read error. The V and J genes are TRBV5-5 and TRBJ1-5, with D possibly being TRBD1 (6 bases). CDR1 is SGHKS and CDR2 is YYEKEE in the germline V gene (reference sequence). The CDR3 runs to 16 residues. The CDR3 region has the DNA TGTGCCAGCAGCTTGTCTTCCCACAGGGACAATCAGCCCCAGCATTTC. This codes for CASSLSSHRDNQPQHF.

This clonotype was seen many times. As DNA, the CDR3 is TGTGCCAGCAGTTACTCGACAGGGCCCAAGGGCGAGCAGTACTTC. It encodes CASSYSTGPKGEQYF. The chain is built from TRBV6-5 and TRBJ2-7; 7 bases align to TRBD1. Germline V gene lookup returns CDR1 MNHEY and CDR2 SVGAGI. The CDR3 runs 15 residues. The V gene end was trimmed by 0 bases and the J gene end by 6 bases; junction bases not matched to a gene: 8.

CDR3 amino acids: CASSGRLEEQYF. Here the CDR3 DNA reads TGTGCCAGCAGCGGGAGACTAGAGGAGCAGTACTTC. The chain recombines TRBV7-2 with TRBJ2-7, with D perhaps TRBD2 (6 bases). This CDR3 has 12 amino acids. Trimming left V 5 bases short and J 7 bases short, with 12 bases between. Germline CDR1 and CDR2: SGHTA and FQGNSA.

This rearrangement joins TRBV6-1 to TRBJ2-5; 7 nucleotides agree with TRBD1. Per germline, CDR1 MNHNS and CDR2 SASEGT. This CDR3 region has 14 residues. Losses at the gene ends were 1 base for V and 4 bases for J; bases not matched to a gene: 3. CDR3 sequence reads: CASSEGTGIETQYF. The CDR3 DNA reads TGTGCCAGCAGTGAAGGGACAGGAATAGAGACCCAGTACTTC.